Presented here are 9 T cell receptor delta chains from one specimen sequenced in a study of γδ T cells in repeated Plasmodium falciparum infection. Vgamma9/Vdelta2+ and Vdelta2-negative gammadelta T cells were flow-sorted from PBMC for bulk sequencing. TCRdb used CATT to re-call clones from the multiplex PCR reads. The data contain about 51,000 delta-chain clones, around 2% of them seen just once; the ten biggest clones take up around 24%. Sequencing used gamma-delta T cells from blood. These receptors were taken from a pool of human donors (malaria-infected and uninfected, not separated).

Regarding this clone: The protein recorded in TCRdb matches a much larger clone and deviates from this DNA's translation at residue 4, suggesting a read error; the protein here is obtained by translating the DNA. The rearrangement joins TRDV3 to TRDJ1; D is ambiguous. Since TCRdb gives no J gene, matching the DNA to germline was used here to assign it. Between the trimmed V and J ends, which lost 5 bases and 1 base, there was a span of 8 bases. This CDR3 region has 11 residues. Germline lookup yields CDR1 TVYSNPD and CDR2 GDNSRS (reference sequence). The CDR3 reads CAASGTDKLIF. Written as DNA, the CDR3 is TGTGCCGCCAGCGGCACCGATAAACTCATCTTT.

This clone has a handful of counts. This probably arose from a read error, given a far larger clone one base away. The identical CDR3 is also encoded by other nucleotide sequences in the sample. The chain links TRDV3 to TRDJ1, with D possibly TRDD3 on 5 matching bases. V lost 4 bases to trimming and J lost 8 bases, with 20 bases between them. Germline lookup yields CDR1 TVYSNPD and CDR2 GDNSRS (reference sequence). CDR3 length equals 13 residues. CDR3 loop: CASGDTRVDKLIF. CDR3 DNA: TGTGCCTCCGGGGACACCCGGGTCGACAAACTCATCTTT. The variable domain in full, with the rest retrieved from reference TRDV3 and TRDJ1, is CDKVTQSSPDQTVASGSEVVLLCTYDTVYSNPDLFWYRIRPDYSFQFVFYGDNSRSEGADFTQGRFSVKHILTQKAFHLVISPVRTEDSATYYCASGDTRVDKLIFGKGTRVTVEP.

The table lists this clone with a few counts. A far more abundant clone sits one base away, making this likely a read error. Other DNA sequences within the sample encode an identical CDR3. The V and J genes are TRDV3 and TRDJ1; either TRDD2 or TRDD3 may supply D (9 bases each). Germline lookup yields CDR1 TVYSNPD and CDR2 GDNSRS (reference sequence). This CDR3 spans 20 amino acids. CDR3 loop: CAFRILPTRGYGGYTDKLIF. As DNA, the CDR3 is TGTGCATTTAGAATCCTTCCTACGAGGGGATACGGGGGGTACACCGATAAACTCATCTTT.

This clone was seen many times. With only one base between it and a far larger clone, this is likely a read error. This sample also contains other DNA sequences that code for the same CDR3. The J gene has no call, while the V gene is TRDV3; the table gives TRDD2 as D, unverified against the DNA. Germline V gives CDR1 TVYSNPD, CDR2 GDNSRS (reference sequence). CDR3 length: 13 amino acids. In DNA form, the CDR3 reads TGTGCCCTTCCTCTTGTTCTAACCGATAAACTCATCTTC. Protein product: CALPLVLTDKLIF.

This clone has at least ten counts. The TCRdb protein, from a much larger clone, departs from this DNA's translation at residue 5, likely by read error; the protein shown derives from the DNA. The CDR3 coding sequence is TGTGCTCTTGGGGGACTTAGGGCCCCTCCAAATTCTGGGGGATACGAACTCATCTTT. Its translation: CALGGLRAPPNSGGYELIF. The chain employs TRDV1 and TRDJ1; 12 bases are a match to TRDD3. J was trimmed by 9 bases and V by 4 bases; bases with no gene match: 21. The CDR3 is made up of 19 amino acids. CDR1 TSWWSYY and CDR2 QGS come from the germline V gene.

This clone was picked up a small number of times. The protein given by TCRdb reflects a much larger clone and differs at residue 16 from this DNA's translation, likely from a read error; the protein shown is the DNA's translation. The chain recombines TRDV1 with TRDJ1, with 9 bases that match TRDD3. This CDR3 contains 21 residues. With 5 bases clipped from V and 3 bases from J, the junction kept 25 bases outside the gene matches. CDR1 and CDR2 (germline): TSWWSYY, QGS. CDR3 protein: CALGSLFLWATGGEYADKLIF. As DNA, the CDR3 is TGTGCTCTTGGGTCCCTCTTCCTATGGGCCACTGGGGGAGAGTACGCCGATAAACTCATCTTT.

The table lists this clone with a few counts. One base separates it from a far larger clone, so it is likely a read error. Other DNA sequences within the sample encode an identical CDR3. The gene calls are TRDV2 and TRDJ1, with 13 positions matching TRDD3. J lost 0 bases, V lost 1 base, and 13 bases had no gene match. Germline CDR1 reads GEAIGNYY; CDR2 reads EKD. The CDR3 contains 20 residues. As DNA, the CDR3 is TGTGCCTGTGACACAATATTACTGGGGGATACGCGGGCTTACACCGATAAACTCATCTTT. Encoded protein: CACDTILLGDTRAYTDKLIF.

A few counts support this clone. This is likely an artifact of a read error, given a far larger clone one base away. This same CDR3 is encoded by further DNA sequences in the sample. The chain employs TRDV2 and TRDJ1; a weak D match, TRDD3 (5 bases). No J gene is reported in TCRdb; it was inferred here by comparing the DNA with germline. Trimming stripped 0 bases from V and 8 bases from J, with 18 bases between. Germline CDR1 GEAIGNYY, CDR2 EKD. CDR3 length equals 15 residues. CDR3 protein: CACDTVGGGSLKLIF. As DNA, the CDR3 is TGTGCCTGTGACACCGTAGGCGGGGGCTCACTCAAACTCATCTTT.

This clone was counted at least ten times. A far larger clone is a single base away, which makes a read error likely. The same CDR3 arises from other DNA sequences in this sample as well. The chain combines TRDV2 with TRDJ3, with D uncertain. Germline values: CDR1 GEAIGNYY, CDR2 EKD. The CDR3 covers 17 residues. Trimming cost V 0 bases and J 0 bases, with 8 bases left between them. The CDR3 sequence is CACDTLDGSWDTRQMFF. The DNA of the CDR3 is TGTGCCTGTGACACCCTAGACGGCTCCTGGGACACCCGACAGATGTTTTTC.